This T cell receptor beta chain was sequenced in a study of T cell responses to AZD1222 COVID-19 vaccine. About the study: Pooled in the analysis were second doses at about 4 or about 12 weeks. Study-level results: Donors were chiefly white British, with a greater number of females, and clonal diversity was perhaps underestimated. After two AZD1222 doses, spike-specific TCR breadth and depth rose versus day 0. Every sample of the repertoires postdated the peak T cell response.

The CDR3 contains 16 residues. Per germline, CDR1 SNHLY and CDR2 FYNNEI. The V gene end was trimmed by 6 bases and the J gene end by 0 bases; junction bases not matched to a gene: 7. To note about this clone: What it binds is not known.

Sequenced by immunoSEQ multiplex PCR; TCRdb stores in-frame clones only, minus some. The profile covers 100,000 to 150,000 clones, with approximately 83% appearing a single time and under 2% taken by the ten largest. The sequence derives from an adult in good health. This sequence joins TRBV2 and TRBJ1-4; 7 nucleotides agree with TRBD1. The starting material was peripheral blood, obtained on day 0 of AZD1222 vaccination. Written as DNA, the CDR3 is TGTGCCAGCAGGGGCAGGGGGACCGCAACTAATGAAAAACTGTTTTTT. It specifies CASRGRGTATNEKLFF.